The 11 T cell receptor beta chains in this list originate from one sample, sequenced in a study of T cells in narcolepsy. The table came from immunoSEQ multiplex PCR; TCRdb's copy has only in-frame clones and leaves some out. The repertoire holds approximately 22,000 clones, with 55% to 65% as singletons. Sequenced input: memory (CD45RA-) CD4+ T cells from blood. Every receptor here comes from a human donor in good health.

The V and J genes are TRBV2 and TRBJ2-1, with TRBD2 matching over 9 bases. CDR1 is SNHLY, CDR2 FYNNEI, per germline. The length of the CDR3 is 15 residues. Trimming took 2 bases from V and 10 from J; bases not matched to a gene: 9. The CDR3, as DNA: TGTGCCAGCAGTGAAACTAGCGGGCCCCGTCGGGAGCAGTTCTTC. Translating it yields CASSETSGPRREQFF.

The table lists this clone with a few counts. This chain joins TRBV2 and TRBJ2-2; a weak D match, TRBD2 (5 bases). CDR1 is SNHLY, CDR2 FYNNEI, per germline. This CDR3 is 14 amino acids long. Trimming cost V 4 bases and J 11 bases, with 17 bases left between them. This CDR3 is CASSVAEGASELFF. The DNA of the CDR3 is TGTGCCAGCAGTGTTGCCGAGGGTGCGAGCGAGCTGTTTTTT.

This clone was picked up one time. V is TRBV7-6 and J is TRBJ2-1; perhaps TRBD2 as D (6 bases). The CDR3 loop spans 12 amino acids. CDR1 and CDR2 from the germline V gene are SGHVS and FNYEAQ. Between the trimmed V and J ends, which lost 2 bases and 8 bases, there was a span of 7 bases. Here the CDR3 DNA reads TGTGCCAGCAGCTTAAGGGAGGATGAGCAGTTCTTC. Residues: CASSLREDEQFF.

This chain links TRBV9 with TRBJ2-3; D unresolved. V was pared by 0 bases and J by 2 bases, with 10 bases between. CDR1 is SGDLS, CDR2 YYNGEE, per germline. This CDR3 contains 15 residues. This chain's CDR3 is CASSVEGRVTDTQYF. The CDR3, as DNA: TGTGCCAGCAGCGTAGAGGGCCGAGTCACAGATACGCAGTATTTT. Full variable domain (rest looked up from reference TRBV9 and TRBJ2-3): DSGVTQTPKHLITATGQRVTLRCSPRSGDLSVYWYQQSLDQGLQFLIQYYNGEERAKGNILERFSAQQFPDLHSELNLSSLELGDSALYFCASSVEGRVTDTQYFGPGTRLTVL.

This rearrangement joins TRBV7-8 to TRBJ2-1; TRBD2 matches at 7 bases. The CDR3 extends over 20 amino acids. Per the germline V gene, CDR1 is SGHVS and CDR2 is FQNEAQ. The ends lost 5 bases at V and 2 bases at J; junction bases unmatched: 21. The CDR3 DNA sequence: TGTGCCAGCAGCCCGCTAGGGGCAGGGACCGGGAGGACAACCTACAATGAGCAGTTCTTC. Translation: CASSPLGAGTGRTTYNEQFF.

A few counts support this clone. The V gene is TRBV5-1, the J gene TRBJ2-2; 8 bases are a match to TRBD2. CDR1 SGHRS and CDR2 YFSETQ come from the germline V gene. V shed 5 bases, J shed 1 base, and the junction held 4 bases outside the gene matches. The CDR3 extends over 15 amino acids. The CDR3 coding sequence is TGCGCCAGCAGGCGGACTAGCCTGAACACCGGGGAGCTGTTTTTT. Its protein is CASRRTSLNTGELFF.

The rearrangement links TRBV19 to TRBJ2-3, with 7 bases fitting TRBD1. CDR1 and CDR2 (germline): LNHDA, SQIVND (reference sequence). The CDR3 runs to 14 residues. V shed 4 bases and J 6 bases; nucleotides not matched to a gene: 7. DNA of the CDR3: TGTGCCAGTAGTACTCACCTGACAGGGGATACGCAGTATTTT. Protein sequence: CASSTHLTGDTQYF.

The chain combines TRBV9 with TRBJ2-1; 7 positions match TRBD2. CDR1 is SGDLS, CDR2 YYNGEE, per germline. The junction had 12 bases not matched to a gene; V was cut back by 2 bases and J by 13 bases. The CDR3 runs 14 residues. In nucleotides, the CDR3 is TGTGCCAGCAGCGTTTCCCAGACTAGCCGGTTACAGTTCTTC. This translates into CASSVSQTSRLQFF.

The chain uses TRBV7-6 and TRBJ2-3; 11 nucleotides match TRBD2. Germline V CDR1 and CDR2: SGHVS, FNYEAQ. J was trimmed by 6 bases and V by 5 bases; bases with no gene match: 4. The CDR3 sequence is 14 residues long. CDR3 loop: CASSPTSGKDTQYF. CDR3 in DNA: TGTGCCAGCAGCCCGACTAGCGGGAAGGATACGCAGTATTTT.

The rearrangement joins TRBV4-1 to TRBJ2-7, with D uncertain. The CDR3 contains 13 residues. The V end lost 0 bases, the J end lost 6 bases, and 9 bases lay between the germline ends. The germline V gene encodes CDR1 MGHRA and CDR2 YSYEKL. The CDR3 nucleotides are TGCGCCAGCAGCCAAGATCAGAGGAGCGAGCAGTACTTC. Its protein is CASSQDQRSEQYF.

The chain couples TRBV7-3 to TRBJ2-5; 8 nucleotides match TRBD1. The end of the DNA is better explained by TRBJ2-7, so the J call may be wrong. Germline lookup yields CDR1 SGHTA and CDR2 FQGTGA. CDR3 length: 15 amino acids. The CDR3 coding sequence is TGTGCCAGCAGCTTAACGAGGACAGGGATGCACGAGCAGTACTTC. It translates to CASSLTRTGMHEQYF.